In this sample, the clone carrying this T cell receptor beta chain turned up many times. The ends lost 4 bases at V and 5 bases at J; junction bases unmatched: 7. There are 14 residues in the CDR3. Germline V gene sequence: CDR1 ENHRY, CDR2 SYGVKD. This specimen belongs to a study of T-cell memory formation after mild COVID-19. In TCRdb, the 5' RACE reads were re-called with MiXCR into one record per CDR3 protein. This table has more than 150,000 distinct CDR3 sequences, 11% appearing once. This sequence originates from a young man who had mild COVID-19 (a few samples of this study predate the infection). Cell type and time point are not known. The chain recombines TRBV10-3 with TRBJ2-5; 7 bases line up with TRBD2. The specimen sequenced was PBMCs or a T cell subset sorted from them (not recorded which). This CDR3 reads CAISGWGGDETQYF. In nucleotides, the CDR3 is TGTGCCATCAGTGGCTGGGGGGGGGATGAGACCCAGTACTTC.